The rows below give T cell receptor beta chains drawn from one sample of a study of T cells in localized non-small cell lung cancer. Sequencing used immunoSEQ multiplex PCR; TCRdb keeps in-frame clones, though not all of them. The sample consists of about 17,000 clones, around 83% of them appearing once. Specimen: peripheral blood, collected before any cancer treatment. These receptors all come from an older male donor with stage III lung adenocarcinoma. Both conserved end residues are part of each CDR3. D genes are given only for firm matches. Not every row has a clone size; where given, it reads once, few, many or a size class.

NA | TRBJ2-7 | NA | TRBV11-3 | TGTGCCAGCAGCCAAAGACGGATCTCCTACGAGCAGTACTTC | CASSQRRISYEQYF
NA | TRBJ1-1 | NA | TRBV11-1 | TGTGCCAGCAGCTTAGGATTCCAGGGGCGGGACACTGAAGCTTTCTTT | CASSLGFQGRDTEAFF
NA | TRBJ2-1 | TRBD2 | TRBV7-9 | TGTGCCAGCAGCTTAGTCGGGCGGGGGGCCCCAAATGAGCAGTTCTTC | CASSLVGRGAPNEQFF
NA | TRBJ2-6 | NA | TRBV5-3 | TGTGCCAGACTACCGTCAGTGGAACAAAGTCGGGCCAACGTCCTGACTTTC | CARLPSVEQSRANVLTF
NA | TRBJ2-7 | NA | TRBV5-5 | TGTGCCAGCAGCTTGTACAGGAGCTCCTACGAGCAGTACTTC | CASSLYRSSYEQYF
once | TRBJ1-1 | NA | TRBV19 | TGTGCCAGTGGAGGACTGAACACTGAAGCTTTCTTT | CASGGLNTEAFF
NA | TRBJ1-2 | NA | TRBV11-2 | TGTGCCAGCAGCTCCGGGGGGTCTAACTATGGCTACACCTTC | CASSSGGSNYGYTF
NA | TRBJ2-7 | TRBD2 | TRBV27 | TGTGCCAGCAGTTTCCAACCTAGCGGGGCGTACGAGCAGTACTTC | CASSFQPSGAYEQYF
NA | TRBJ1-2 | NA | TRBV7-9 | TGTGCCAGCAGCGTAGGGGAGGTTGGCTACACCTTC | CASSVGEVGYTF
NA | TRBJ1-4 | TRBD1 | TRBV29-1 | TGCAGCGTCGAACGGACAGGTTTGGGTGAAAAACTGTTTTTT | CSVERTGLGEKLFF
once | TRBJ2-7 | TRBD2 | TRBV6-9 | TGTGCCAGCAGATTACGGTATAGCGGGAGCTACGAGCAGTACTTC | CASRLRYSGSYEQYF
NA | TRBJ2-7 | TRBD1 | TRBV5-4 | TGTGCCAGCAGCGACGGGACAGACCTCTACGAGCAGTACTTC | CASSDGTDLYEQYF
NA | TRBJ2-3 | NA | TRBV4-2 | TGTGCCAGCAGCCAAGCCGGGACTAGCACAGATACGCAGTATTTT | CASSQAGTSTDTQYF
NA | TRBJ1-4 | NA | TRBV23-1 | TGCGCCAGCAGCCGTCGTGAGGGGCGACTGTTTTTT | CASSRREGRLFF
once | TRBJ1-5 | NA | TRBV5-8 | TGTGCCAGCAACCCTCAGACGATGGAGGGTTTAAATCAGCCCCAGCATTTT | CASNPQTMEGLNQPQHF
NA | TRBJ1-1 | TRBD1 | TRBV9 | TGTGCCAGCAGCTCGGGACAGCCTAACACTGAAGCTTTCTTT | CASSSGQPNTEAFF
NA | TRBJ1-1 | TRBD1 | TRBV27 | TGTGCCAGCAGCCCCAACAGGGGGCCTACTGAAGCTTTCTTT | CASSPNRGPTEAFF
NA | TRBJ2-7 | NA | TRBV19 | TGTGCCAGTAGAGCCCGGGACACCTACGAGCAGTACTTC | CASRARDTYEQYF
NA | TRBJ2-3 | NA | TRBV29-1 | TGCAGCGTTGATAGGCAGGGAGGCCCAGATACGCAGTATTTT | CSVDRQGGPDTQYF
NA | TRBJ2-5 | TRBD2 | TRBV10-3 | TGTGCCATCAGCGGGGGGGTAGTAGACCAAGAGACCCAGTACTTC | CAISGGVVDQETQYF
NA | TRBJ2-1 | TRBD1 | TRBV18 | TGTGCCAGCTCACAGGGACAGCCCTCCTACAATGAGCAGTTCTTC | CASSQGQPSYNEQFF
NA | TRBJ2-3 | NA | TRBV5-4 | TGTGCCAGCAGCTTGGGACAGACTAGCACAGATACGCAGTATTTT | CASSLGQTSTDTQYF
NA | TRBJ2-3 | TRBD2 | TRBV5-4 | TGTGCCAGCAGCTTGAGGCTAGCGGGGGGGGCGCCGGATACGCAGTATTTT | CASSLRLAGGAPDTQYF
once | TRBJ2-2 | NA | TRBV27 | TGTGCCAGCAGTTTGCGTCAGTTCACCGGGGAGCTGTTTTTT | CASSLRQFTGELFF
few | TRBJ2-7 | NA | TRBV25-1 | TGTGCCAGCAGCAGGGATGCCTACGAGCAGTACTTC | CASSRDAYEQYF
NA | TRBJ1-2 | NA | TRBV18 | TGTGCCAGCTCACCAAGAACGGGAGTAGGGTATGGCTACACCTTC | CASSPRTGVGYGYTF
NA | TRBJ2-7 | NA | TRBV6-6 | TGTGCCAGTTTGGACAAAAACTACGAGCAGTACTTC | CASLDKNYEQYF
NA | TRBJ1-2 | TRBD1 | TRBV5-6 | TGTGCCAGCAGCTTGCAGGGGGACGACTATGGCTACACCTTC | CASSLQGDDYGYTF
NA | TRBJ2-2 | NA | TRBV5-1 | TGCGCCAGCAGCGACGGACCAAGAACCGGGGAGCTGTTTTTT | CASSDGPRTGELFF
NA | TRBJ2-3 | NA | TRBV27 | TGTGCCAGCAGTTGGGGGCTTCGGGCTAGCGGCCAGGCGGATACGCAGTATTTT | CASSWGLRASGQADTQYF
NA | TRBJ2-2 | TRBD1 | TRBV19 | TGTGCCAGTAGGCGGACAGGGGTCACCGGGGAGCTGTTTTTT | CASRRTGVTGELFF
NA | TRBJ2-2 | TRBD1 | TRBV14 | TGTGCCAGCAGCCAAGGAGGTCCGGGACAGGGTCCCGGGGAGCTGTTTTTT | CASSQGGPGQGPGELFF
once | TRBJ1-3 | NA | TRBV19 | TGTGCCAGTAGTATTGAGGGTCGAGCTAACTCTGGAAACACCATATATTTT | CASSIEGRANSGNTIYF
once | TRBJ2-5 | NA | TRBV6-6 | TGTGCCAGCGAGGGAACGTACCAAGAGACCCAGTACTTC | CASEGTYQETQYF
NA | TRBJ1-2 | NA | TRBV7-6 | TGTGCCAGCAGCTTCTCAGACAGCTATGGCTACACCTTC | CASSFSDSYGYTF
few | TRBJ1-2 | TRBD1 | TRBV6-6 | TGTGCCAGCACTCTGGACAGGCAAGGCTATGGCTACACCTTC | CASTLDRQGYGYTF
few | TRBJ1-1 | TRBD1 | TRBV6-1 | TGTGCCAGCAGTTCGGGGGGACAGGGGGATACTGAAGCTTTCTTT | CASSSGGQGDTEAFF
NA | TRBJ1-6 | TRBD1 | TRBV6-5 | TGTGCCAGCAGGCCGGGACAGTTTAATTCACCCCTCCACTTT | CASRPGQFNSPLHF
NA | TRBJ1-6 | NA | TRBV30 | TGTGCCTGGAGTGTACTGGGGGTACAGTGGTCCTATAATTCACCCCTCCACTTT | CAWSVLGVQWSYNSPLHF
NA | TRBJ2-2 | TRBD2 | TRBV28 | TGTGCCAGCAGTTTATTATCCCCGGGACTACGGGACACCGGGGAGCTGTTTTTT | CASSLLSPGLRDTGELFF
NA | TRBJ1-4 | NA | TRBV7-2 | TGTGCCAGCAGCTTAGCGGTGGGGGCAGGAAGTGAAAAACTGTTTTTT | CASSLAVGAGSEKLFF
few | TRBJ2-3 | NA | TRBV27 | TGTGCCAGCAGTTCCCTGGGGCTCACAGATACGCAGTATTTT | CASSSLGLTDTQYF
NA | TRBJ2-2 | TRBD2 | TRBV27 | TGTGCCACCAAAAGCGGGGGTAACACCGGGGAGCTGTTTTTT | CATKSGGNTGELFF
NA | TRBJ2-5 | NA | TRBV6-5 | TGTGCCAGCAGGGACGGGCACGGCCAGTACTTC | CASRDGHGQYF
NA | TRBJ1-5 | NA | TRBV2 | TGTGCCAGCAGTGAAGCATCGGCGGGGCTAGGGGAGCCCCAGCATTTT | CASSEASAGLGEPQHF
NA | TRBJ1-5 | TRBD1 | TRBV6-6 | TGTGCCAGCAGGGGGACAGGGGCTCAGCCCCAGCATTTT | CASRGTGAQPQHF
NA | TRBJ1-4 | NA | TRBV20-1 | TGCAGTGCCCTAAAAAATGAAAAACTGTTTTTT | CSALKNEKLFF
NA | TRBJ2-1 | TRBD2 | TRBV27 | TGTGCCAGCAGTTATAGCGGGGGGGCCTATGAGCAGTTCTTC | CASSYSGGAYEQFF
few | TRBJ1-2 | NA | TRBV2 | TGTGCCAGCAGGGCTAACTATGGCTACACCTTC | CASRANYGYTF
NA | TRBJ2-2 | TRBD1 | TRBV9 | TGTGCCAGCAGCGTTGGCAACAGGGGTTCCGGGGAGCTGTTTTTT | CASSVGNRGSGELFF
once | TRBJ1-2 | NA | TRBV9 | TGTGCCAGCAGCGTCGGGTCGGGGCCCAGCTATGGCTACACCTTC | CASSVGSGPSYGYTF
once | TRBJ1-1 | NA | TRBV6-5 | TGTGCCAGCAGTTACACGGCGGGGAACACTGAAGCTTTCTTT | CASSYTAGNTEAFF
NA | TRBJ1-2 | NA | TRBV29-1 | TGCAGCGTAGTCGAGAACTATGGCTACACCTTC | CSVVENYGYTF
NA | TRBJ2-5 | NA | TRBV5-1 | TGCGCCAGCAGCCCGGAGGGGCAGCAAGAGACCCAGTACTTC | CASSPEGQQETQYF
NA | TRBJ1-2 | NA | TRBV30 | TGTGCCTGGAGGCGGGGGGGAGGAGGTGGCTACACCTTC | CAWRRGGGGGYTF